Listed here are 21 T cell receptor beta chains from one sample, sequenced in a study of blood T cells in healthy people across ages. A J-beta primer mix and a sample-barcoded 5' primer were used in a second PCR of roughly 7 to 12 cycles. TCRdb re-analysed the 5' RACE reads in MiXCR, keeping a single row per CDR3 protein. The sample yields more than 600,000 distinct CDR3 sequences, approximately 25% seen once. These data were also reused for a study on T cells of mothers and their children.

The sequenced material came from blood. The receptors shown here come from a boy aged 5-17 years in good health.

This chain joins TRBV10-3 and TRBJ2-3; 12 bases are a match to TRBD2. CDR3 length: 17 residues. Per germline, CDR1 ENHRY and CDR2 SYGVKD. The ends lost 4 bases at V and 0 bases at J; junction bases unmatched: 5. In nucleotides, the CDR3 is TGTGCCATCAGTGGGCTGCTAGCGGGAGGGAGCACAGATACGCAGTATTTT. Translation gives CAISGLLAGGSTDTQYF.

The gene calls are TRBV6-2 or TRBV6-3 and TRBJ2-5, with D uncertain. CDR3 length equals 15 residues. V shed 1 base and J shed 1 base, with 10 bases lying between them. Germline loops: CDR1 MNHEY, CDR2 SVGEGT. This chain's CDR3 is CASSYYGPTQETQYF. CDR3 DNA: TGTGCCAGCAGTTACTACGGACCAACCCAAGAGACCCAGTACTTC.

There are a few counts of this clonotype. The chain is built from TRBV7-8 and TRBJ2-5; 13 positions agree with TRBD2. The CDR3 loop spans 17 amino acids. CDR1 SGHVS and CDR2 FQNEAQ come from the germline V gene. V gave up 2 bases and J gave up 6 bases; unmatched junction bases: 9. CDR3 sequence: CASSLSQLAGGMQTQYF. CDR3 nucleotides: TGTGCCAGCAGCTTAAGCCAACTAGCGGGAGGGATGCAGACCCAGTACTTC.

The V gene is TRBV3-1, the J gene TRBJ2-2; D is perhaps TRBD1 (7 bases). Germline lookup yields CDR1 LGHDT and CDR2 YNNKEL (reference sequence). Between the trimmed V and J ends, which lost 0 bases and 3 bases, there was a span of 11 bases. The length of the CDR3 is 16 residues. CDR3 protein: CASSQDQGGDTGELFF. CDR3 DNA: TGTGCCAGCAGCCAAGATCAGGGGGGAGACACCGGGGAGCTGTTTTTT.

The chain has TRBV7-2 and TRBJ2-1; D remains unclear. Trimming pared 1 base from V and 0 bases from J, leaving 13 bases between. The CDR3 consists of 17 residues. CDR1 and CDR2 from the germline V gene are SGHTA and FQGNSA. CDR3 DNA: TGTGCCAGCAGCTTAGTTCTGTGGGTACCCTCCTACAATGAGCAGTTCTTC. Translated, it gives CASSLVLWVPSYNEQFF.

This clonotype was seen a handful of times. The chain is built from TRBV24-1 and TRBJ2-1; tentatively, D is TRBD1 (6 bases). The DNA end is a closer match to TRBJ2-7, so the J assignment may be wrong. Germline V gives CDR1 KGHDR, CDR2 SFDVKD. This CDR3 has 14 residues. CDR3 in DNA: TGTGCCACCAGTGGGTGGGACACTGATGACGAGCAGTACTTC. The encoded protein is CATSGWDTDDEQYF.

The chain's CDR3 is CASSVGGTGFPNEQFF. The CDR3 DNA is TGTGCCAGCAGCGTAGGCGGGACAGGGTTTCCCAATGAGCAGTTCTTC. The chain couples TRBV9 to TRBJ2-1, with 9 bases aligning to TRBD1. Germline CDR1 reads SGDLS; CDR2 reads YYNGEE. V was clipped by 0 bases and J by 6 bases; unmatched bases: 7. The CDR3 sequence is 16 residues long. Supplemented by reference TRBV9 and TRBJ2-1, the full variable domain reads DSGVTQTPKHLITATGQRVTLRCSPRSGDLSVYWYQQSLDQGLQFLIQYYNGEERAKGNILERFSAQQFPDLHSELNLSSLELGDSALYFCASSVGGTGFPNEQFFGPGTRLTVL.

This clonotype was seen only a few times. The chain recombines TRBV6-6 with TRBJ1-1, with D unresolved. V lost 2 bases, J lost 5 bases, and 9 bases lay in between. This CDR3 is built from 13 residues. Germline V gives CDR1 MNHNY, CDR2 SVGAGI (reference sequence). In DNA form, the CDR3 reads TGTGCCAGCAGTTACCGGGCCTGGACTGAAGCTTTCTTT. The encoded protein is CASSYRAWTEAFF.

This clonotype was seen more than once but under ten times. The chain links TRBV7-2 to TRBJ1-2; 9 nucleotides align to TRBD1. The CDR3 is 15 residues long. The germline V gene has CDR1 SGHTA and CDR2 FQGNSA. Germline trimming cut 5 bases from V and 4 bases from J; bases unmatched to any gene: 8. The CDR3 loop is CASSPGQGNFYGYTF. In DNA, the CDR3 is TGTGCCAGCAGCCCCGGACAGGGGAATTTCTATGGCTACACCTTC.

For the CDR3, the DNA is TGTGCCAGCAGAATGGACTACGAGCAGTACTTC. Its translation: CASRMDYEQYF. The chain combines TRBV5-5 with TRBJ2-7; no clear D gene. Germline CDR1 and CDR2: SGHKS and YYEKEE (reference sequence). Trimming took 5 bases from V and 3 from J, leaving 6 bases between them. The length of the CDR3 is 11 residues.

The chain has TRBV5-1 and TRBJ2-3, with 12 bases lining up with TRBD2. The length of the CDR3 is 17 residues. Germline V lookup: CDR1 SGHRS, CDR2 YFSETQ. Unmatched junction bases numbered 10, after V lost 4 bases and J lost 4 bases. CDR3 in amino acids: CASSPTTSGRSSDTQYF. DNA of the CDR3: TGCGCCAGCAGCCCCACTACTAGCGGGAGGAGCTCAGATACGCAGTATTTT.

This chain joins TRBV4-1 and TRBJ2-2, with D hard to call. The length of the CDR3 is 16 residues. The germline V gene encodes CDR1 MGHRA and CDR2 YSYEKL. Trimming removed 1 base at V and 0 bases at J, with 9 bases between. CDR3 protein: CASSQASSPNTGELFF. For the CDR3, the DNA is TGCGCCAGCAGCCAAGCTTCCAGCCCGAACACCGGGGAGCTGTTTTTT.

This clonotype came up a few times. J is TRBJ1-1 and V is TRBV7-8; unclear D gene. The CDR3 is 16 amino acids. The germline CDR1 and CDR2 sequences are SGHVS and FQNEAQ. The ends were cut back, 1 base at V and 10 bases at J, with 22 bases in the middle. CDR3 sequence: CASSLDFLVPAGRAFF. CDR3 coding DNA: TGTGCCAGCAGCTTAGACTTTTTGGTGCCCGCCGGCAGAGCTTTCTTT.

This clonotype was counted only a few times. The rearrangement links TRBV6-1 to TRBJ2-3; 7 bases are a match to TRBD1. This CDR3 comprises 12 residues. Germline loops: CDR1 MNHNS, CDR2 SASEGT. The V segment lost 11 bases and the J segment 3 bases; nucleotides outside the gene matches: 5. For the CDR3, the DNA is TGTGCCGAGACAGGGTTTACAGATACGCAGTATTTT. It specifies CAETGFTDTQYF.

V is TRBV7-9 and J is TRBJ2-7; TRBD1 aligns across 7 bases. After removal of 8 bases from V and 4 bases from J, the junction contained 11 bases not matched to a gene. Germline lookup yields CDR1 SEHNR and CDR2 FQNEAQ (reference sequence). The CDR3 has 14 amino acids. The CDR3 region has the DNA TGTGCCAGCGCACGATCCGGGACAGCTTACGAGCAGTACTTC. This codes for CASARSGTAYEQYF.

This chain links TRBV9 with TRBJ2-3, with a tentative D call TRBD2 (5 bases). This CDR3 has 16 amino acids. Germline lookup yields CDR1 SGDLS and CDR2 YYNGEE. With 4 bases removed from V and 5 bases from J, the gap between germline ends came to 20 bases. The CDR3 DNA reads as TGTGCCAGCAGCCCCGGGTCCAAGTCTGGAGGAGATACGCAGTATTTT. Translating gives CASSPGSKSGGDTQYF.

V and J are TRBV29-1 and TRBJ1-2, with a possible D match to TRBD1 (6 bases). Per the germline V gene, CDR1 is SQVTM and CDR2 is ANQGSEA. The ends were cut back, 3 bases at V and 3 bases at J, with 14 bases in the middle. The CDR3 consists of 14 residues. The CDR3 bases are TGCAGCGTTGACTCGGGACACTCCGACTATGGCTACACCTTC. Its protein is CSVDSGHSDYGYTF. The variable domain in full, completed from reference TRBV29-1 and TRBJ1-2, reads SAVISQKPSRDICQRGTSLTIQCQVDSQVTMMFWYRQQPGQSLTLIATANQGSEATYESGFVIDKFPISRPNLTFSTLTVSNMSPEDSSIYLCSVDSGHSDYGYTFGSGTRLTVV.

This clonotype was detected only once. This chain connects TRBV5-4 to TRBJ2-1; D is perhaps TRBD2 (6 bases). The V gene's germline CDR1 is SGHNT and CDR2 YYREEE (reference sequence). Trimming pared 3 bases from V and 3 bases from J, leaving 13 bases between. This CDR3 has 15 amino acids. The CDR3 nucleotides are TGTGCCAGCAGCTACACCGGGACTCTCTACAATGAGCAGTTCTTC. Its protein is CASSYTGTLYNEQFF.

V is TRBV20-1 and J is TRBJ1-2; 7 nucleotides align to TRBD1. Germline CDR1 DFQATT, CDR2 SNEGSKA (reference sequence). The CDR3 extends over 12 amino acids. J was trimmed by 7 bases and V by 6 bases; bases with no gene match: 8. DNA of the CDR3: TGCAGTGCCGCGGACAGGTGGGGTGGCTACACCTTC. Translation gives CSAADRWGGYTF.

The gene calls are TRBV29-1 and TRBJ1-4, with a tentative D call TRBD1 (5 bases). The CDR3 totals 14 residues. CDR1 and CDR2 (germline): SQVTM, ANQGSEA. V lost 5 bases to trimming and J lost 0 bases, with 10 bases between them. The chain's CDR3 is CSVPDNATNEKLFF. The CDR3 nucleotides are TGCAGCGTTCCGGACAATGCAACTAATGAAAAACTGTTTTTT.

This clonotype was recorded a few times. The chain carries TRBV27 and TRBJ2-7; no clear D gene. Germline V CDR1 and CDR2: MNHEY, SMNVEV (reference sequence). The CDR3 spans 14 residues. The germline V and J ends were trimmed by 8 bases and 5 bases, with 19 bases remaining between them. The CDR3 sequence: CASSYPGVCDEQYF. The CDR3 DNA sequence: TGTGCCAGCTCCTACCCTGGGGTTTGCGACGAGCAGTACTTC.